These 29 T cell receptor beta chains came from one sample sequenced in a study of T cells in Graves' hyperthyroidism and ophthalmopathy. Amplification yielded TCR beta CDR3 regions, with RNA transcripts as the source. The primer set for the first-round RT-PCR of the TCR CDR3 was HTBI. One entry per CDR3 protein, called by TCRdb with MiXCR from the multiplex PCR reads. The table shows about 560,000 distinct CDR3 sequences, with 16% occurring only once. The sample consisted of blood. These receptors originate from a woman aged 18-35 years with Graves' hyperthyroidism.

J is TRBJ1-5 and V is TRBV20-1; TRBD1 is a possible D gene (6 bases). The CDR3 extends over 15 amino acids. Germline V gene sequence: CDR1 DFQATT, CDR2 SNEGSKA (reference sequence). Trimming took off 4 bases at V and 3 bases at J, with 16 bases between the two ends. The CDR3 DNA reads as TGCAGTGCTATGCCCGGACAGCTCTACAATCAGCCCCAGCATTTT. As protein: CSAMPGQLYNQPQHF.

This clonotype came up many times. The chain employs TRBV29-1 and TRBJ1-5, with no clear D. The CDR3 is 16 residues long. The V end lost 3 bases, the J end lost 3 bases, and 18 bases lay between the germline ends. The germline CDR1 and CDR2 sequences are SQVTM and ANQGSEA. The CDR3 bases are TGCAGCGTTGACAAGGCTATGGAGGTTCCCAATCAGCCCCAGCATTTT. It translates to CSVDKAMEVPNQPQHF.

The V and J genes are TRBV6-1 and TRBJ2-2; the D is unclear. The CDR3 covers 16 residues. V was clipped by 10 bases and J by 6 bases, with 24 bases between them. Looked up from germline, CDR1 is MNHNS and CDR2 is SASEGT. CDR3 sequence reads: CAKPIVGSEGAGELFF. The CDR3 nucleotides read TGTGCCAAACCAATCGTGGGCAGCGAAGGTGCCGGGGAGCTGTTTTTT.

The V call is TRBV15, the J call TRBJ1-2; TRBD1 matches 9 bases. Unmatched junction bases numbered 12, after V lost 6 bases and J lost 7 bases. Germline assignment: CDR1 LNHNV and CDR2 YYDKDF (reference sequence). The CDR3 consists of 15 residues. The CDR3 nucleotides read TGTGCCACCAGTTTCCCAACAGGGGGCCGTGGTGGCTACACCTTC. As protein: CATSFPTGGRGGYTF.

This clonotype was detected ten times or more. The rearrangement links TRBV11-3 to TRBJ1-1, with 7 bases fitting TRBD1. CDR1 and CDR2 (germline): SGHNT, YENEEA. J lost 3 bases, V lost 5 bases, and 9 bases had no gene match. The CDR3 runs to 15 residues. The CDR3 here is CASSPQTGMDTEAFF. CDR3 nucleotides: TGTGCCAGCAGCCCACAGACAGGGATGGACACTGAAGCTTTCTTT.

This chain uses TRBV5-1 with TRBJ2-5; 8 bases fit TRBD1. Per germline, CDR1 SGHRS and CDR2 YFSETQ. V was clipped by 2 bases and J by 2 bases; unmatched bases: 5. The CDR3 consists of 15 residues. CDR3 DNA: TGCGCCAGCAGCTTCCCTACAGGGGGACAAGAGACCCAGTACTTC. It is translated as CASSFPTGGQETQYF.

Ten or more counts support this clonotype. The chain recombines TRBV11-2 with TRBJ2-3, with 7 bases that match TRBD2. J was trimmed by 4 bases and V by 5 bases; bases with no gene match: 18. CDR1 is SGHAT, CDR2 FQNNGV, per germline. CDR3 size: 18 residues. CDR3 bases: TGTGCCAGCAGCACGATTAGGGGAGGGGTAGAAAGTGCAGATACGCAGTATTTT. Translating gives CASSTIRGGVESADTQYF.

The chain combines TRBV18 with TRBJ1-4, with a tentative D call TRBD1 (6 bases). The CDR3 is 16 residues long. Trimming removed 4 bases at V and 4 bases at J, with 16 bases between. Germline V gene lookup returns CDR1 KGHSH and CDR2 LQKENI. CDR3: CASSRTRTEINEKLFF. For the CDR3, the DNA is TGTGCCAGCTCACGGACCCGGACAGAAATTAATGAAAAACTGTTTTTT.

This clonotype was found many times. The rearrangement links TRBV12-3 or TRBV12-4 to TRBJ2-3, with a weak D call TRBD2 (6 bases). The CDR3 is made up of 16 amino acids. Trimming cost V 2 bases and J 3 bases, with 15 bases left between them. As DNA, the CDR3 is TGTGCCAGCAGTTTAATCGGGCTGGGGGGAACAGATACGCAGTATTTT. Translation gives CASSLIGLGGTDTQYF.

As concerns this clonotype: This may come from a read error, since a much larger clone is one base off. V and J are TRBV20-1 and TRBJ1-5; 9 bases are shared with TRBD1. The CDR3 is 15 amino acids. V trimming: 2 bases; J trimming: 0 bases; junction bases outside the gene matches: 2. Germline values: CDR1 DFQATT, CDR2 SNEGSKA (reference sequence). CDR3 in DNA: TGCAGTGCTAGACGGACAGGGGTTAGCAATCAGCCCCAGCATTTT. It translates to CSARRTGVSNQPQHF.

V and J are TRBV27 and TRBJ1-1; D ambiguous. The CDR3 covers 15 residues. CDR1 and CDR2 (germline): MNHEY, SMNVEV (reference sequence). V lost 3 bases and J 0 bases, leaving 11 bases between the germline ends. CDR3 bases: TGTGCCAGCAGTTTGGGCAGTCCAATGAACACTGAAGCTTTCTTT. It encodes CASSLGSPMNTEAFF.

In this sample, this clonotype turned up a few times. The chain carries TRBV20-1 and TRBJ1-2, with D uncertain. Trimming took off 7 bases at V and 4 bases at J, with 19 bases between the two ends. Germline-derived CDR1 and CDR2 are DFQATT and SNEGSKA (reference sequence). The CDR3 is 14 residues long. Here the CDR3 reads CSVHLTGKIYGYTF. As DNA, the CDR3 is TGCAGTGTCCACCTCACCGGGAAGATCTATGGCTACACCTTC.

This clonotype was detected many times. The V call is TRBV3-1, the J call TRBJ2-7, with TRBD2 matching 7 bases. This CDR3 is 13 amino acids long. The V gene end was trimmed by 4 bases and the J gene end by 3 bases; junction bases not matched to a gene: 3. CDR1 and CDR2 (germline): LGHDT, YNNKEL (reference sequence). The CDR3 region has the DNA TGTGCCAGCAGCCCCCGGGACTACTACGAGCAGTACTTC. Protein: CASSPRDYYEQYF.

This clonotype was observed a handful of times. The rearrangement joins TRBV12-3 or TRBV12-4 to TRBJ2-1, with D uncertain. This CDR3 has 12 residues. V was shortened by 6 bases and J by 5 bases, with 8 bases between the two germline ends. CDR3 DNA: TGTGCCAGCAGGGCACGGAACAATGAGCAGTTCTTC. It specifies CASRARNNEQFF.

Ten or more counts support this clonotype. The chain employs TRBV5-1 and TRBJ1-5; 7 bases are shared with TRBD1. J gave up 5 bases and V 1 base, and 3 bases lay outside the gene matches. The CDR3 contains 14 residues. Germline values: CDR1 SGHRS, CDR2 YFSETQ. CDR3 sequence: CASSLTGDDQPQHF. In nucleotides, the CDR3 is TGCGCCAGCAGCTTGACAGGGGACGATCAGCCCCAGCATTTT.

This clonotype was observed at least ten times. This sequence joins TRBV28 and TRBJ1-4; D unclear. This CDR3 has 16 amino acids. Germline CDR1 is MDHEN and CDR2 is SYDVKM. Trimming pared 0 bases from V and 3 bases from J, leaving 11 bases between. The CDR3 is CASSLWGLSANEKLFF. CDR3 nucleotides: TGTGCCAGCAGTTTATGGGGGTTGAGTGCTAATGAAAAACTGTTTTTT.

The CDR3 bases are TGTGCCAGTAGTACAGATATAGCGGGACCCTACGAGCAGTACTTC. Protein product: CASSTDIAGPYEQYF. V gene TRBV19 combines with J gene TRBJ2-7; TRBD2 agrees at 8 bases. Unmatched junction bases numbered 7, after V lost 4 bases and J lost 2 bases. In germline, CDR1 is LNHDA, CDR2 SQIVND (reference sequence). This CDR3 has 15 residues.

The genes are TRBV20-1 and TRBJ2-2; TRBD1 is a possible D gene (5 bases). Germline loops: CDR1 DFQATT, CDR2 SNEGSKA (reference sequence). The CDR3 length is 15 residues. Trimming took off 0 bases at V and 1 base at J, with 9 bases between the two ends. For the CDR3, the DNA is TGCAGTGCTAGAGATTGGCAGGGGAACACCGGGGAGCTGTTTTTT. It yields the protein CSARDWQGNTGELFF.

The V call is TRBV5-1, the J call TRBJ1-2, with a weak D call TRBD1 (6 bases). Germline CDR1 SGHRS, CDR2 YFSETQ. This CDR3 region has 14 residues. Trimming cost V 5 bases and J 4 bases, with 15 bases left between them. The chain's CDR3 is CASSQGSTPYGYTF. CDR3 nucleotides: TGCGCCAGCAGTCAGGGGTCGACGCCCTATGGCTACACCTTC.

This clonotype was counted at least ten times. V is TRBV6-1 and J is TRBJ1-2; possibly TRBD1 for D (5 bases). This CDR3 contains 15 residues. The V gene lost 2 bases and the J gene lost 2 bases, with 12 bases spanning the gap. Looked up from germline, CDR1 is MNHNS and CDR2 is SASEGT. CDR3 DNA: TGTGCCAGCAGTGAAAACGCAGGGATGAACTATGGCTACACCTTC. This codes for CASSENAGMNYGYTF.

This clonotype showed up many times. This rearrangement joins TRBV12-3 or TRBV12-4 to TRBJ2-4, with a tentative D call TRBD2 (6 bases). CDR3 size: 13 residues. V was clipped by 7 bases and J by 8 bases, with 15 bases between them. CDR3 sequence (DNA): TGTGCCAGCACTAAAGGAGGCGGGGACATTCAGTACTTC. Amino acids: CASTKGGGDIQYF.

This clonotype was observed at least ten times. For the CDR3, the DNA is TGCAGCGCTGGAAAAGGGATGGTCGGCGCTGAAGCTTTCTTT. Translated, it gives CSAGKGMVGAEAFF. The chain couples TRBV29-1 to TRBJ1-1; D gene uncertain. Trimming cost V 7 bases and J 6 bases, with 21 bases left between them. The CDR3 contains 14 residues. The V gene's germline CDR1 is SQVTM and CDR2 ANQGSEA.

This clonotype has ten or more counts. The CDR3 DNA follows: TGCAGTGCTACAGAAGGGGTAGCGGCTAGCACAGATACGCAGTATTTT. This gives the protein CSATEGVAASTDTQYF. This chain connects TRBV20-1 to TRBJ2-3; possibly TRBD2 for D (6 bases). The V end lost 4 bases, the J end lost 0 bases, and 17 bases lay between the germline ends. Germline lookup yields CDR1 DFQATT and CDR2 SNEGSKA (reference sequence). The CDR3 runs to 16 residues.

This clonotype has just a few counts. V usage is TRBV6-1 and J usage is TRBJ2-1, with a weak D call TRBD2 (5 bases). Germline CDR1 MNHNS, CDR2 SASEGT. Trimming removed 10 bases at V and 0 bases at J, with 22 bases between. CDR3 length: 17 residues. DNA for the CDR3: TGTGCCATCGCCTCTATACGCGGGTTTCGCTCCTACAATGAGCAGTTCTTC. Its protein product is CAIASIRGFRSYNEQFF.

V is TRBV12-3 or TRBV12-4 and J is TRBJ1-4; D is perhaps TRBD1 (5 bases). The CDR3 runs to 15 residues. Trimming cost V 5 bases and J 8 bases, with 18 bases left between them. In DNA form, the CDR3 reads TGTGCCAGCAGTCGGGGACGGAGCCGAGGGGAAAAACTGTTTTTT. Translated: CASSRGRSRGEKLFF.

In the case of this clonotype: One end of the junction does not line up with germline, which may come from a read error. This sequence joins TRBV3-1 and TRBJ1-3; tentatively, D is TRBD1 (5 bases). The CDR3 length is 13 residues. CDR1 is LGHDT, CDR2 YNNKEL, per germline (reference sequence). The DNA of the CDR3 is TGTGCCAGCAGCAGGGGATCAGGAAACACCACATATTTT. It translates to CASSRGSGNTTYF.

V gene TRBV28 combines with J gene TRBJ1-6; no reliable D call. CDR1 MDHEN and CDR2 SYDVKM come from the germline V gene. This CDR3 has 16 amino acids. Trimming took off 6 bases at V and 9 bases at J, with 21 bases between the two ends. CDR3 sequence (DNA): TGTGCCAGCAGACACTCCGGCGCGGTCCAAGGTTCACCCCTCCACTTT. This sequence encodes CASRHSGAVQGSPLHF.

About this clonotype: A much larger clone lies one base from this, so it may be a read error. The chain uses TRBV5-5 and TRBJ2-1; D assignment may be TRBD1 or TRBD2 (5 bases each). The CDR3 loop spans 15 amino acids. Germline loops: CDR1 SGHKS, CDR2 YYEKEE (reference sequence). CDR3 loop: CAGSLGESSYNEQFF. The CDR3 DNA is TGTGCCGGCAGCTTGGGGGAGAGCTCCTACAATGAGCAGTTCTTC.

This clonotype was counted many times. J is TRBJ1-1 and V is TRBV12-5; D remains ambiguous. Germline assignment: CDR1 LGHNT and CDR2 FRNRAP. The CDR3 loop spans 13 amino acids. Trimming cost V 3 bases and J 0 bases, with 5 bases left between them. The DNA of the CDR3 is TGTGCTAGTGGTTTTCAGCTGAACACTGAAGCTTTCTTT. Amino acid sequence: CASGFQLNTEAFF. Variable domain in full (rest from reference TRBV12-5 and TRBJ1-1): DARVTQTPRHKVTEMGQEVTMRCQPILGHNTVFWYRQTMMQGLELLAYFRNRAPLDDSGMPKDRFSAEMPDATLATLKIQPSEPRDSAVYFCASGFQLNTEAFFGQGTRLTVV.